This section outlines one T cell receptor (beta chain) sequence together with its context. Its antigen is not known. An end of the junction does not agree with germline; a read error may underlie this. This sample was taken from a study of tumor-infiltrating lymphocytes in glioblastoma multiforme. Study conclusions and caveats: RNA-based TCR sequencing may distort clone frequencies, since cells carry unequal TCR transcript numbers. TCR plus mutation findings rest on a single glioblastoma patient.

TCRB libraries came from RNA via three nested multiplex PCR rounds. TCRB-specific cDNA synthesis used approximately 0.5 ug of total RNA. These TCRB libraries lack any described unique molecular identifiers. MiXCR, run by TCRdb on the multiplex PCR reads, gives a single entry per CDR3 protein. The sample yields 25,000 to 35,000 distinct CDR3 sequences, roughly three fifths seen once. CDR3 size: 13 residues. The sequencing sample was made of brain tumor tissue. V is TRBV12-3 or TRBV12-4 and J is TRBJ1-6, with a weak D call TRBD1 (5 bases). The sequence derives from a male donor with glioblastoma. The CDR3 coding sequence is TGTGCCAGCAGTTTTCGACAGAATTCACCCCTCCCCTTC. Translated: CASSFRQNSPLPF.